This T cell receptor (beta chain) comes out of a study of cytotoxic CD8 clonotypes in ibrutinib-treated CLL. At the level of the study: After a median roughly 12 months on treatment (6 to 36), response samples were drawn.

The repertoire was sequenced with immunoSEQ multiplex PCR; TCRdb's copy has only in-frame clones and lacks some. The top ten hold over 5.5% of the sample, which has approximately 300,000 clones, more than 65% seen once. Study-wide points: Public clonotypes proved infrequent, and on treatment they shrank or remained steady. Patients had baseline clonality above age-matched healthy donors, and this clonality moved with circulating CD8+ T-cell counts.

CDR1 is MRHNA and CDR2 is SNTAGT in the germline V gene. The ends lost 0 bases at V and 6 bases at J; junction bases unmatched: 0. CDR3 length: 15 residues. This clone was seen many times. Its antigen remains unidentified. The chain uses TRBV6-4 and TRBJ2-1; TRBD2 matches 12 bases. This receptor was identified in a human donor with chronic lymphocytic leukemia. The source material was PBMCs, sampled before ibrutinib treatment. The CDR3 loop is CASSDSTSGSNEQFF. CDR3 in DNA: TGTGCCAGCAGTGACTCGACTAGCGGGAGCAATGAGCAGTTCTTC.